Listed here is a single TCR beta chain. Its antigen remains unknown. Germline lookup yields CDR1 KGHSH and CDR2 LQKENI. Deletions cut 4 bases from V and 0 bases from J, with 16 bases between. The CDR3 length is 16 residues. The sample is drawn from a study of radiation and T cells in renal cell carcinoma. Study conclusions and caveats: In blood, top tumor clones expanded by 2 weeks, shrinking by 4.

Specified time point: baseline pretreatment blood. The treatment was: 15 Gy SBRT to primary tumor, nephrectomy 4 weeks later. After SBRT, blood was collected at 2 and 4 weeks, plus baseline. The table came from immunoSEQ multiplex PCR; TCRdb's copy has only in-frame clones and leaves some out. The data hold 150,000 or so clones, with roughly 85% observed a single time. The V gene is TRBV18, the J gene TRBJ2-7; D perhaps matches TRBD2 (6 bases). This clonotype was obtained from a woman in her forties or fifties with renal cell carcinoma. Material: blood, obtained from a patient whose treatment included radiotherapy and nephrectomy. The DNA of the CDR3 is TGTGCCAGCTCACGCTTTTCTAGCGCCCGCTCCTACGAGCAGTACTTC. Translation gives CASSRFSSARSYEQYF.